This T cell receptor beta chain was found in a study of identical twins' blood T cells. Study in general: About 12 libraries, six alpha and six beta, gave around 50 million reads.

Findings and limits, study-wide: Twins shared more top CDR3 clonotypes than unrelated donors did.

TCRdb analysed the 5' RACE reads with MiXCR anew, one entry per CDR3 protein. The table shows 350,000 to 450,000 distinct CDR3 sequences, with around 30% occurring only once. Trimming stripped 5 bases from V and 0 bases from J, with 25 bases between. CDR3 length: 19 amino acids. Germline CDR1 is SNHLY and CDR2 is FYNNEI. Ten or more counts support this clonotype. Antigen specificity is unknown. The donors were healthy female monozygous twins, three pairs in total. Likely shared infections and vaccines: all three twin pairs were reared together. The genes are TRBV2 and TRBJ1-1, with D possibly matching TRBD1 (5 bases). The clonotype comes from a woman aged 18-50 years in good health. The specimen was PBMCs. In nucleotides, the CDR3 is TGTGCCAGCAGTCCCTTACCCCAAGTCCGCCAGGGAGTGAACACTGAAGCTTTCTTT. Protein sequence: CASSPLPQVRQGVNTEAFF.